Shown below are 22 T cell receptor beta chains from a single sample sequenced in a study of shared clonotypes between healthy human individuals. Naive CD8 cells, CD45RO-negative and positively selected for CCR7, excluded terminally differentiated effector memory CD45RA+ cells. TCRdb keeps only in-frame clones here, not all; method: immunoSEQ multiplex PCR. The sample contains 560,000 or so clones, roughly 96% of which appear only once. Specimen: naive CD8+ T cells sorted from blood. These receptors all come from a woman aged 25-40 years in good health.

This clone was observed once. The gene calls are TRBV13 and TRBJ1-1; D is unresolved. The CDR3 has 12 residues. Between the trimmed V and J ends, which lost 7 bases and 3 bases, there was a span of 9 bases. CDR1 is PRHDT and CDR2 is FYEKMQ in the germline V gene (reference sequence). The DNA for the CDR3 is TGTGCCAGCACCCTATTGGACACTGAAGCTTTCTTT. It is translated as CASTLLDTEAFF.

The V and J genes are TRBV21-1 and TRBJ2-5; the table's D gene call, TRBD1, was not cross checked with the DNA. TRBV21-1 is assigned pseudogene status. The CDR3 contains 15 residues. The CDR3 coding sequence is TGTGCCAGCAGCAAAGCAGTGAAGGGGGCAAAGACCCAGTACTTC. This translates into CASSKAVKGAKTQYF.

The chain employs TRBV28 and TRBJ2-3, with TRBD2 identical over 12 bases. Germline V CDR1 and CDR2: MDHEN, SYDVKM. V lost 8 bases, J lost 5 bases, and 2 bases stayed unmatched. This CDR3 is 13 amino acids long. The CDR3 reads CASGLAGIDTQYF. In nucleotides, the CDR3 is TGTGCCAGCGGACTAGCGGGAATAGATACGCAGTATTTT.

This clone occurred once. V usage is TRBV2 and J usage is TRBJ1-1; D might be TRBD1 (6 bases). The V end lost 5 bases, the J end lost 4 bases, and 17 bases lay between the germline ends. The CDR3 spans 15 residues. CDR1 and CDR2 from the germline V gene are SNHLY and FYNNEI. The CDR3 sequence is CASSIYTGIATEAFF. CDR3 DNA sequence: TGTGCCAGCAGTATTTATACAGGGATAGCCACTGAAGCTTTCTTT.

The gene calls are TRBV6-5 and TRBJ1-1; possible D gene TRBD1, 5 bases. CDR1 is MNHEY and CDR2 is SVGAGI in the germline V gene. This CDR3 spans 14 amino acids. The V end was cut by 6 bases, the J end by 1 base, with 12 bases between. The CDR3 bases are TGTGCCAGCAGCTCCTTTAGGGGGAACACTGAAGCTTTCTTT. It is translated as CASSSFRGNTEAFF.

The CDR3 sequence is CASSDGTSRYNEQFF. In nucleotides, the CDR3 is TGTGCCAGCAGCGACGGGACTAGCCGATACAATGAGCAGTTCTTC. The chain recombines TRBV13 with TRBJ2-1; the match to TRBD2 covers 9 bases. The CDR3 spans 15 residues. From germline, CDR1 is PRHDT and CDR2 FYEKMQ (reference sequence). The ends lost 5 bases at V and 4 bases at J; junction bases unmatched: 6. Based on the CDR3 plus reference TRBV13 and TRBJ2-1, the full variable domain is AAGVIQSPRHLIKEKRETATLKCYPIPRHDTVYWYQQGPGQDPQFLISFYEKMQSDKGSIPDRFSAQQFSDYHSELNMSSLELGDSALYFCASSDGTSRYNEQFFGPGTRLTVL.

This clone was seen a single time. J is TRBJ2-7 and V is TRBV30; TRBD2 matches at 7 bases. Trimming cost V 1 base and J 5 bases; bases outside gene matches: 8. The CDR3 has 14 residues. The germline gives CDR1 GTSNPN, CDR2 SVGIG (reference sequence). The DNA of the CDR3 is TGTGCCTGGAGTGCTCGATGGGGGGGTGACGAGCAGTACTTC. Encoded protein: CAWSARWGGDEQYF.

The V gene is TRBV13, the J gene TRBJ2-4; 9 positions agree with TRBD2. The V gene end was trimmed by 4 bases and the J gene end by 9 bases; junction bases not matched to a gene: 16. The CDR3 covers 17 residues. The germline V gene encodes CDR1 PRHDT and CDR2 FYEKMQ (reference sequence). The CDR3 loop reads CASSYQTELAGSGIQYF. In DNA, the CDR3 is TGTGCCAGCAGCTACCAAACCGAACTAGCGGGTTCGGGCATTCAGTACTTC.

About this clone itself: In the same sample, other DNA sequences code for this CDR3. The chain employs TRBV27 and TRBJ2-7; 10 nucleotides line up with TRBD2. The V gene end was trimmed by 3 bases and the J gene end by 3 bases; junction bases not matched to a gene: 2. The germline V gene has CDR1 MNHEY and CDR2 SMNVEV (reference sequence). The CDR3 is 14 residues long. CDR3 coding DNA: TGTGCCAGCAGTTTGCTAGCGGGGGACTACGAGCAGTACTTC. Residues: CASSLLAGDYEQYF.

The V gene is TRBV2, the J gene TRBJ2-2; D is perhaps TRBD1 (6 bases). Germline V gene lookup returns CDR1 SNHLY and CDR2 FYNNEI. Trimming pared 1 base from V and 1 base from J, leaving 10 bases between. The CDR3 runs 16 residues. CDR3 loop: CASSEEYRVNTGELFF. The CDR3, as DNA: TGTGCCAGCAGTGAAGAGTACAGGGTGAACACCGGGGAGCTGTTTTTT.

The chain links TRBV6-1 to TRBJ2-7; the D gene is possibly TRBD2 (5 bases). Germline values: CDR1 MNHNS, CDR2 SASEGT. There are 14 residues in the CDR3. Trimming shortened V by 5 bases and J by 2 bases, and 13 bases separated the two germline ends. The CDR3 DNA reads TGTGCCAGCAGTAGGGCACTGGAGGCCTACGAGCAGTACTTC. Its protein product is CASSRALEAYEQYF.

The chain uses TRBV5-6 and TRBJ2-2, with 7 positions matching TRBD1. This CDR3 comprises 16 residues. Trimming at V came to 4 bases and at J to 2 bases, leaving 8 bases not matched to a gene. CDR1 SGHDT and CDR2 YYEEEE come from the germline V gene. The CDR3, as DNA: TGTGCCAGCAGCATCGAGGGGACAGAAAACACCGGGGAGCTGTTTTTT. This encodes CASSIEGTENTGELFF.

V and J are TRBV5-6 and TRBJ2-3; TRBD2 might be the D (5 bases). The CDR3 sequence is 16 residues long. Trimming pared 0 bases from V and 0 bases from J, leaving 11 bases between. CDR1 is SGHDT, CDR2 YYEEEE, per germline. The CDR3 region is CASSLGSGGSTDTQYF. The CDR3 DNA sequence: TGTGCCAGCAGCTTGGGGTCCGGCGGGAGCACAGATACGCAGTATTTT.

The chain carries TRBV5-4 and TRBJ1-5, with 7 bases identical to TRBD1. The V gene end was trimmed by 0 bases and the J gene end by 6 bases; junction bases not matched to a gene: 3. This CDR3 region has 14 residues. Germline V gives CDR1 SGHNT, CDR2 YYREEE (reference sequence). This CDR3 is CASSLDRGVQPQHF. The CDR3 coding sequence is TGTGCCAGCAGCTTGGACAGGGGCGTTCAGCCCCAGCATTTT.

This sequence joins TRBV7-9 and TRBJ1-2; D is uncertain. The CDR3 covers 14 residues. CDR1 is SEHNR, CDR2 FQNEAQ, per germline (reference sequence). V was cut by 4 bases and J by 4 bases, with 13 bases left in between. The CDR3 DNA reads as TGTGCCAGCAGCTCATCGGACGGATTCTATGGCTACACCTTC. Residues: CASSSSDGFYGYTF.

This rearrangement joins TRBV27 to TRBJ1-1; TRBD1 might be the D (6 bases). Trimming took 5 bases from V and 1 from J, leaving 11 bases between them. Looked up from germline, CDR1 is MNHEY and CDR2 is SMNVEV (reference sequence). The CDR3 runs to 14 residues. The CDR3 loop reads CASSETGGNTEAFF. The CDR3 nucleotides are TGTGCCAGCAGTGAGACAGGTGGGAACACTGAAGCTTTCTTT.

The chain carries TRBV2 and TRBJ2-7, with D maybe TRBD1 (6 bases). Germline loops: CDR1 SNHLY, CDR2 FYNNEI. Trimming pared 10 bases from V and 0 bases from J, leaving 10 bases between. This CDR3 spans 12 amino acids. CDR3 in amino acids: CATRDTSYEQYF. The CDR3 DNA reads as TGTGCCACCCGGGACACCTCCTACGAGCAGTACTTC.

The chain links TRBV28 to TRBJ1-5; the match to TRBD1 covers 7 bases. V lost 6 bases to trimming and J lost 7 bases; unmatched junction nucleotides: 9. Germline CDR1 MDHEN, CDR2 SYDVKM. The CDR3 has 14 amino acids. The CDR3 spells CASSPRQGWQPQHF. Here the CDR3 DNA reads TGTGCCAGCAGCCCCCGACAGGGTTGGCAGCCCCAGCATTTT.

The chain has TRBV10-3 and TRBJ1-1; D call uncertain. CDR1 and CDR2 from the germline V gene are ENHRY and SYGVKD. This CDR3 has 14 residues. Trimming took off 0 bases at V and 5 bases at J, with 10 bases between the two ends. CDR3 region: CAISESGGNTEAFF. The CDR3 nucleotides are TGTGCCATCAGTGAGTCGGGAGGGAATACTGAAGCTTTCTTT.

The chain joins TRBV7-9 to TRBJ2-1; 13 bases fit TRBD2. V dropped 4 bases and J dropped 9; count of bases not matched to a gene: 6. The CDR3 spans 15 residues. Germline V gene sequence: CDR1 SEHNR, CDR2 FQNEAQ (reference sequence). CDR3 amino acids: CASSSGLAGASEQFF. CDR3 DNA: TGTGCCAGCAGCTCCGGACTAGCGGGAGCTAGTGAGCAGTTCTTC.

J is TRBJ1-1 and V is TRBV27; no clear D gene. CDR3 length: 13 residues. Trimming stripped 2 bases from V and 7 bases from J, with 11 bases between. From germline, CDR1 is MNHEY and CDR2 SMNVEV (reference sequence). CDR3 DNA sequence: TGTGCCAGCAGTTTAGGCGGCAATCTTGAAGCTTTCTTT. This encodes CASSLGGNLEAFF.

V usage is TRBV13 and J usage is TRBJ2-7, with 7 bases aligning to TRBD2. The CDR3 loop spans 17 amino acids. The germline V gene has CDR1 PRHDT and CDR2 FYEKMQ (reference sequence). The V and J ends lost 5 bases and 3 bases, in that order; junction bases with no gene match: 16. CDR3 bases: TGTGCCAGCAGCCCTGGCCTAGCGGACCGGTTTAGCTACGAGCAGTACTTC. This codes for CASSPGLADRFSYEQYF.